This entry lists 10 T cell receptor beta chains sequenced from one sample in a study of blood T cell repertoires in COVID-19 (dated by TCRdb to about 2020). The library was prepared using the immunoSEQ multiplex PCR assay. TCRdb took over this immuneACCESS table, retaining in-frame rearrangements with V and J assigned. Such tables are incomplete; in checked studies, under half of the missing clones stem from an unresolved V gene, and the remainder is unexplained. The sample table shows 150,000 to 200,000 clones, and about 75% are seen once. Of the sample, around 8.1% falls within the top ten clones. Sequenced: peripheral blood. All receptors derive from a woman aged 45-59 years with active or convalescent COVID-19.

V gene TRBV9 combines with J gene TRBJ1-2; D is perhaps TRBD1 (5 bases). V gave up 4 bases and J gave up 7 bases, with 11 bases separating them. The germline CDR1 and CDR2 sequences are SGDLS and YYNGEE. The CDR3 runs 12 residues. The CDR3 loop reads CASSSTGGGYTF. In DNA form, the CDR3 reads TGTGCCAGCAGCTCCACGGGGGGTGGCTACACCTTC.

The rearrangement links TRBV27 to TRBJ1-6; 8 bases agree with TRBD1. Trimming cost V 6 bases and J 2 bases; bases outside gene matches: 12. The length of the CDR3 is 18 residues. Germline V lookup: CDR1 MNHEY, CDR2 SMNVEV (reference sequence). The CDR3 protein is CASSSGRQGRTYNSPLHF. CDR3 bases: TGTGCCAGCAGCTCCGGGCGACAGGGGAGGACCTATAATTCACCCCTCCACTTT.

This clone has only one observation. J is TRBJ1-4 and V is TRBV6-5, with 7 nucleotides matching TRBD1. The ends lost 6 bases at V and 3 bases at J; junction bases unmatched: 4. The CDR3 contains 14 residues. The germline V gene encodes CDR1 MNHEY and CDR2 SVGAGI. The CDR3 nucleotides are TGTGCCAGCAGCTATACAGGGGCTAATGAAAAACTGTTTTTT. This codes for CASSYTGANEKLFF.

This clone was picked up a small number of times. The chain combines TRBV14 with TRBJ2-1; D not resolved. The CDR3 totals 13 residues. Trimming stripped 0 bases from V and 10 bases from J, with 10 bases between. From germline, CDR1 is SGHDN and CDR2 FVKESK. CDR3 protein: CASSQDRNSEQFF. DNA for the CDR3: TGTGCCAGCAGCCAAGATCGGAATAGCGAGCAGTTCTTC.

The chain has TRBV5-5 and TRBJ2-3, with TRBD2 matching over 7 bases. The germline V gene encodes CDR1 SGHKS and CDR2 YYEKEE (reference sequence). The length of the CDR3 is 17 residues. Trimming removed 2 bases from V and 5 bases from J; junction bases left unmatched: 14. CDR3 sequence: CASSFAGLADPQDTQYF. The CDR3 DNA is TGTGCCAGCAGCTTCGCCGGGCTAGCGGATCCTCAAGATACGCAGTATTTT.

The chain couples TRBV6-2 or TRBV6-3 to TRBJ2-1; 10 nucleotides line up with TRBD2. Trimming took 3 bases from V and 1 from J; bases not matched to a gene: 6. Germline CDR1 reads MNHEY; CDR2 reads SVGEGT. The CDR3 consists of 17 residues. The CDR3 DNA follows: TGTGCCAGCAGTTATGGCGTAGCGGGAGGATCCTACAATGAGCAGTTCTTC. It codes for CASSYGVAGGSYNEQFF.

This rearrangement joins TRBV5-1 to TRBJ1-1; unclear D gene. CDR1 SGHRS and CDR2 YFSETQ come from the germline V gene. This CDR3 has 14 residues. Deletions cut 5 bases from V and 0 bases from J, with 11 bases between. The CDR3 here is CASSTTPMNTEAFF. CDR3 DNA: TGCGCCAGCAGTACTACACCGATGAACACTGAAGCTTTCTTT.

V usage is TRBV4-3 and J usage is TRBJ2-2, with D hard to call. Germline CDR1 and CDR2: LGHNA and YSLEER. V was clipped by 1 base and J by 2 bases, with 5 bases between them. The CDR3 has 14 amino acids. The CDR3 is CASSQGSNTGELFF. CDR3 sequence (DNA): TGCGCCAGCAGCCAAGGTAGCAACACCGGGGAGCTGTTTTTT.

In nucleotides, the CDR3 is TGTGCCAGCAGCTTAGATGTTATCTACAATGAGCAGTTCTTC. Protein: CASSLDVIYNEQFF. The chain employs TRBV11-2 and TRBJ2-1; D remains unclear. The CDR3 length is 14 residues. The V and J ends lost 0 bases and 3 bases respectively, with 6 bases between them. Germline V CDR1 and CDR2: SGHAT, FQNNGV. Full variable domain (outside the CDR3, taken from reference TRBV11-2 and TRBJ2-1): EAGVAQSPRYKIIEKRQSVAFWCNPISGHATLYWYQQILGQGPKLLIQFQNNGVVDDSQLPKDRFSAERLKGVDSTLKIQPAKLEDSAVYLCASSLDVIYNEQFFGPGTRLTVL.

The chain couples TRBV10-3 to TRBJ2-3; the D gene is possibly TRBD1 (7 bases). CDR1 is ENHRY, CDR2 SYGVKD, per germline. This CDR3 contains 15 residues. Trimming stripped 6 bases from V and 4 bases from J, with 17 bases between. Here the CDR3 DNA reads TGTGCCATCAGCTATCCAGGGGGGAGCTCAGATACGCAGTATTTT. This translates into CAISYPGGSSDTQYF.